Reported below is one T cell receptor beta chain. Its specificity is unknown. Triplicates of a few hundred thousand cells were sorted from each CD8+ T cell subset. cDNA libraries for TRB were generated by 5' RACE incorporating UMI labels. TCRdb reprocessed the 5' RACE reads; each CDR3 protein has one entry and no DNA is given. Recorded here are approximately 37,000 distinct CDR3 sequences; the top ten clones represent about 8%. These data come from a study of CXCR3-negative and CXCR3-positive naive CD8 T cells. General study points: Cryopreserved cells partially lost CXCR3 expression, and fresh PBMCs were used in most assays. Naive subsets had comparable surface CD5, so TRB CDR3 properties gauged TCR strength. Diversity in memory CD8+ cells fell much lower than the comparably high levels seen in both naive subsets.

The clonotype was recovered from a human donor in good health. Some clones in this sample may be carry-over from other donors' samples. Source material: memory CD8+ T cells from blood.

The chain's CDR3 is CASSPSASNQPQHF. The chain combines TRBV28 with TRBJ1-5. The CDR3 covers 14 residues. Germline CDR1 reads MDHEN; CDR2 reads SYDVKM.